This T cell receptor (beta chain) came from a study of response to subunit inactivated influenza vaccine. V lost 2 bases to trimming and J lost 4 bases, with 12 bases between them. The CDR3 sequence is 14 residues long. Germline CDR1 SGHTA, CDR2 FQGNSA. TCRdb reprocessed the RT-PCR reads via MiXCR and lists one record per CDR3 protein. The sample comprises more than 450,000 distinct CDR3 sequences, around 11% of which are singletons, and 11% rests with the top ten. The data were also submitted as part of a second study, on T cells expressing NK-cell markers. From that second work: Generation of TCR beta cDNA was performed by 5'RACE template switching incorporating UMIs. Sorted CD3+CD56-NKG2C+, CD3+CD56+NKG2C+ and CD3+CD56+NKG2C- T cells supplied the TCR beta repertoires. Seven HCMV-seropositive donors and one seronegative donor made up the eight sequenced donors. As a fraction of CD8+ T cells, dominant NKG2C+ clonotypes reached roughly 1.0-7.5% in roughly 6 donors. Once again these clonotypes came out on top in the CD3+CD56-NKG2C+ fraction of four donors.

The chain combines TRBV7-2 with TRBJ2-7, with D possibly being TRBD1 (6 bases). The TCR was taken from a man over 45 who received an inactivated influenza vaccine. The material was PBMCs from blood, obtained on the day of vaccination. CDR3 amino acids: CASSLQTGPYEQYF. In nucleotides, the CDR3 is TGTGCCAGCAGCTTACAGACAGGACCGTACGAGCAGTACTTC.